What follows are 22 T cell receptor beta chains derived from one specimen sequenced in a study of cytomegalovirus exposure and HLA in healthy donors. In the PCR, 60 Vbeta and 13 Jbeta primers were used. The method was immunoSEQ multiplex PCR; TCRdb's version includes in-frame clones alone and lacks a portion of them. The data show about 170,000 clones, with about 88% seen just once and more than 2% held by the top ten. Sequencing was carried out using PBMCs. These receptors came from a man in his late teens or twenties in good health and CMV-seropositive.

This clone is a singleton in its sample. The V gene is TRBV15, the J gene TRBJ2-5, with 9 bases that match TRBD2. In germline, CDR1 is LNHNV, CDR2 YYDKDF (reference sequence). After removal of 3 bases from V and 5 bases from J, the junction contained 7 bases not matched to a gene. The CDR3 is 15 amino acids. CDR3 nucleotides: TGTGCCACCAGCAGGACCGCGGGGGGGCGGGAGACCCAGTACTTC. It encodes CATSRTAGGRETQYF.

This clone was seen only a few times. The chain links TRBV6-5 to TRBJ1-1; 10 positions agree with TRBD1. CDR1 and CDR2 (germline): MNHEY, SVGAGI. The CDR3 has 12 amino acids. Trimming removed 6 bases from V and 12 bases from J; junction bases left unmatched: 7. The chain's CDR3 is CASSAGQGKTFF. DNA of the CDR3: TGTGCCAGCAGCGCGGGACAGGGGAAAACTTTCTTT.

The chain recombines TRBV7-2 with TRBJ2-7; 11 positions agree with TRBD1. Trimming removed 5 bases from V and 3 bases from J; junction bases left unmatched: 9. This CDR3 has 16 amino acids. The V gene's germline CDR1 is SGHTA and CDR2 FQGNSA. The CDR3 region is CASSRRSGTGGYEQYF. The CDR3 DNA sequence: TGTGCCAGCAGCCGGCGTTCAGGGACAGGGGGCTACGAGCAGTACTTC.

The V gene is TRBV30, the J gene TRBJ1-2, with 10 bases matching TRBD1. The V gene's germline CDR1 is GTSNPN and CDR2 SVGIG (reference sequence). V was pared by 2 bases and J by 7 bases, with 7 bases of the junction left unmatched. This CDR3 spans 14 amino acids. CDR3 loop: CAWSIRGQGTGYTF. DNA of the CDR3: TGTGCCTGGAGTATACGGGGACAGGGGACTGGCTACACCTTC.

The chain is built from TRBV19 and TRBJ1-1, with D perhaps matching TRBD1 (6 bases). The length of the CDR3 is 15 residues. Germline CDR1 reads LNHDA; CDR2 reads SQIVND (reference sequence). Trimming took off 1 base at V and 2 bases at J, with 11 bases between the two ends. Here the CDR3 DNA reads TGTGCCAGTAGTATAGCCCAGGGGTTCAACACTGAAGCTTTCTTT. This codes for CASSIAQGFNTEAFF.

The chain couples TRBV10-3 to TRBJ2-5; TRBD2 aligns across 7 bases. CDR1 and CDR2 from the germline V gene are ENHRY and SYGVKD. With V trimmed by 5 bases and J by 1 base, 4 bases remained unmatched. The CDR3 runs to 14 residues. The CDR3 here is CAISRLAGQETQYF. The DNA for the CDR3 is TGTGCCATCAGTAGACTAGCAGGCCAAGAGACCCAGTACTTC.

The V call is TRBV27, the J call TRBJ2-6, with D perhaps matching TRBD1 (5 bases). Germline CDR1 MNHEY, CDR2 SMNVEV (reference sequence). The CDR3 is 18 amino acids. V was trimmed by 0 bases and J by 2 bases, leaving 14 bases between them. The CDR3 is CASSLSAGFPAGANVLTF. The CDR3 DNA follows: TGTGCCAGCAGTTTATCAGCAGGGTTTCCCGCTGGGGCCAACGTCCTGACTTTC.

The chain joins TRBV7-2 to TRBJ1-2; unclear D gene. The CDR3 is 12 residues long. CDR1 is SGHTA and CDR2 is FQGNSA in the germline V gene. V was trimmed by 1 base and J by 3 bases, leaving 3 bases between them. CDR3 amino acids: CASSLVDYGYTF. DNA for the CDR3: TGTGCCAGCAGCTTAGTAGACTATGGCTACACCTTC.

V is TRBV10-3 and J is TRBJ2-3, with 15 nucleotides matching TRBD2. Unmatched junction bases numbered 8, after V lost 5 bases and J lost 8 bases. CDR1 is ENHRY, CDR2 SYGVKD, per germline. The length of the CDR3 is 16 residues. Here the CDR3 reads CAISLGLAGGHGTQYF. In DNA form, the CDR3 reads TGTGCCATCAGTTTAGGACTAGCGGGGGGGCACGGTACGCAGTATTTT.

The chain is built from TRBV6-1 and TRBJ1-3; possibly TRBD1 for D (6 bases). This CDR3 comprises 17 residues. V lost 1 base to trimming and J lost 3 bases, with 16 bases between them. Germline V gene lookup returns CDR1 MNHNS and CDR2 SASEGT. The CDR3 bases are TGTGCCAGCAGTGAAGTGTCGACAGGAAGGTTTGGAAACACCATATATTTT. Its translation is CASSEVSTGRFGNTIYF.

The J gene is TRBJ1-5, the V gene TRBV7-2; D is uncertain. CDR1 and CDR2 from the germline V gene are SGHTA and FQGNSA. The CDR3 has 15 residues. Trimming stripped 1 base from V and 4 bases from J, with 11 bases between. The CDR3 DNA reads TGTGCCAGCAGCTTAGAGTATATGGCAAATCAGCCCCAGCATTTT. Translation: CASSLEYMANQPQHF.

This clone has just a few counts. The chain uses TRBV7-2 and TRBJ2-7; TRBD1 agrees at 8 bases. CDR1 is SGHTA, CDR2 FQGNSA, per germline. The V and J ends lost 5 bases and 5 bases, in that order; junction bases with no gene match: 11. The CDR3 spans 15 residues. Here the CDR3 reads CASSRTGTTINEQYF. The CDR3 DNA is TGTGCCAGCAGCCGGACAGGGACCACGATAAACGAGCAGTACTTC. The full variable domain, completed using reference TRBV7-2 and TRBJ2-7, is GAGVSQSPSNKVTEKGKDVELRCDPISGHTALYWYRQSLGQGLEFLIYFQGNSAPDKSGLPSDRFSAERTGGSVSTLTIQRTQQEDSAVYLCASSRTGTTINEQYFGPGTRLTVT.

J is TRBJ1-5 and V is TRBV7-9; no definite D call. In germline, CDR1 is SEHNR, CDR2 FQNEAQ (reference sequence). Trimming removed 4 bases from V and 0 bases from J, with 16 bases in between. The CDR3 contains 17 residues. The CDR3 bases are TGTGCCAGCAGCTCTACGACGGGTAGCTATAGCAATCAGCCCCAGCATTTT. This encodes CASSSTTGSYSNQPQHF.

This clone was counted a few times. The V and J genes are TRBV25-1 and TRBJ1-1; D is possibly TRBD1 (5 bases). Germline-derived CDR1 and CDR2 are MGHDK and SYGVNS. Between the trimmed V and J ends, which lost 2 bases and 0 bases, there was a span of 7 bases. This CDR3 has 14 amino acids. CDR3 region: CASSEQGMNTEAFF. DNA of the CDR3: TGTGCCAGCAGTGAACAGGGCATGAACACTGAAGCTTTCTTT. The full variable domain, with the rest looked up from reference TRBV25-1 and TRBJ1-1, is EADIYQTPRYLVIGTGKKITLECSQTMGHDKMYWYQQDPGMELHLIHYSYGVNSTEKGDLSSESTVSRIRTEHFPLTLESARPSHTSQYLCASSEQGMNTEAFFGQGTRLTVV.

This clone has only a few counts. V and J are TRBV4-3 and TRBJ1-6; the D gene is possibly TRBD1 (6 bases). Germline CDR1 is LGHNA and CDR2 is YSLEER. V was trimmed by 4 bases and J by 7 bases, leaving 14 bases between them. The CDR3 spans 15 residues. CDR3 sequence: CASSRSYRDNSPLHF. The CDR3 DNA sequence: TGCGCCAGCAGCCGATCTTACAGGGACAATTCACCCCTCCACTTT.

The CDR3 region has the DNA TGTGCCAGCTCACCCCGGAGGACAGGGGGCACAGATACGCAGTATTTT. Encoded protein: CASSPRRTGGTDTQYF. J is TRBJ2-3 and V is TRBV18; 9 positions match TRBD1. The CDR3 is 16 residues long. Germline CDR1 and CDR2: KGHSH and LQKENI. The V and J ends lost 3 bases and 1 base, in that order; junction bases with no gene match: 5.

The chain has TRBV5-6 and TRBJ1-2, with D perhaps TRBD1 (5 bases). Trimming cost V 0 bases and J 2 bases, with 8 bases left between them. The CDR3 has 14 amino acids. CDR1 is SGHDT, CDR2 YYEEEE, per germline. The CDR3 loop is CASSLGDRNYGYTF. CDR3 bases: TGTGCCAGCAGCTTGGGAGACAGAAACTATGGCTACACCTTC.

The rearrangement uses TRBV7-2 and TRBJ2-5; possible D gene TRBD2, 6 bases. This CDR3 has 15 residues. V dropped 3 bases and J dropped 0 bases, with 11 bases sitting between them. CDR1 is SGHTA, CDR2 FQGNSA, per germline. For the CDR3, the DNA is TGTGCCAGCAGCTTTTCCCGGGACTACCAAGAGACCCAGTACTTC. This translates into CASSFSRDYQETQYF.

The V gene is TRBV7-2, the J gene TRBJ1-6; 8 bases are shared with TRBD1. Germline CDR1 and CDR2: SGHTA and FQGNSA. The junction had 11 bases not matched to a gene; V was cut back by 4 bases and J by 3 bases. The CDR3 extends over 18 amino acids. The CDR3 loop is CASSSDRAEDFYNSPLHF. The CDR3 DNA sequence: TGTGCCAGCAGCTCGGACAGGGCCGAAGACTTCTATAATTCACCCCTCCACTTT.

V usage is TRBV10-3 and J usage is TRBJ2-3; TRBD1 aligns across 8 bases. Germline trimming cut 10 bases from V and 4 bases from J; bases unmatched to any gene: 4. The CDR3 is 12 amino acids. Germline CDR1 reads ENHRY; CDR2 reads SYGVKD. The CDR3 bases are TGTGCCACCCAACAGGGGGCAGATACGCAGTATTTT. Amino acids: CATQQGADTQYF.

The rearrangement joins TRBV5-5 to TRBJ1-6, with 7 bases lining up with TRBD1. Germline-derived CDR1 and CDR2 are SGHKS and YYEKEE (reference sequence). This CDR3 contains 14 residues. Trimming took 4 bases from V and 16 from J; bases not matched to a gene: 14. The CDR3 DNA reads TGTGCCAGCAGCCCCCTTCTCCAGGACAGGTCTCTCCACTTT. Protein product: CASSPLLQDRSLHF.

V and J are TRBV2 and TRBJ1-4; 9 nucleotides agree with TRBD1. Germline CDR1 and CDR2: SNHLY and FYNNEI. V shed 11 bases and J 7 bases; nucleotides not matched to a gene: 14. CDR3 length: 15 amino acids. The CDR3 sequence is CAGAEVQGAGEKLFF. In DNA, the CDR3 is TGTGCCGGAGCAGAAGTACAGGGGGCTGGTGAAAAACTGTTTTTT.